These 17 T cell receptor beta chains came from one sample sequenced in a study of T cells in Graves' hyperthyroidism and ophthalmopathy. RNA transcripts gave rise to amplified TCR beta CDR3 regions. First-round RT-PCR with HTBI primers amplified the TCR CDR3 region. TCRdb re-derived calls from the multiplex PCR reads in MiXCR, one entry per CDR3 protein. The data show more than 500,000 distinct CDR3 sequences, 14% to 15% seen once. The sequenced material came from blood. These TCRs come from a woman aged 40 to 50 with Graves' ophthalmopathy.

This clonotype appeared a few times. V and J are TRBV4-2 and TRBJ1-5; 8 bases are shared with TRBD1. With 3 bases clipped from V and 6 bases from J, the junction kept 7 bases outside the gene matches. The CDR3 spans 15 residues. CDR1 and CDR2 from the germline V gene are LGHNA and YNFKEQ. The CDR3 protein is CASSHLTGGVQPQHF. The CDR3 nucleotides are TGTGCCAGCAGCCACCTAACAGGGGGTGTTCAGCCCCAGCATTTT.

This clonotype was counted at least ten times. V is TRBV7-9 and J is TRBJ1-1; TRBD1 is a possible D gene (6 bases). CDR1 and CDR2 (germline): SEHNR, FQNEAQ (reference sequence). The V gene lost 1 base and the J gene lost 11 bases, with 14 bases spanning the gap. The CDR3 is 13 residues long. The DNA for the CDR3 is TGTGCCAGCAGCTTAGACAGGGATTCCTACGCTTTCTTT. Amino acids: CASSLDRDSYAFF.

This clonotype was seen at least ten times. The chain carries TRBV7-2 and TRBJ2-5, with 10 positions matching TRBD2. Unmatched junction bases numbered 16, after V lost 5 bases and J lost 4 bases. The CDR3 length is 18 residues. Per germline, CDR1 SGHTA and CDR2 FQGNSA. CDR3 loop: CASSPPWGLAGDPETQYF. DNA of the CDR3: TGTGCCAGCAGCCCTCCCTGGGGGCTAGCGGGAGACCCAGAGACCCAGTACTTC.

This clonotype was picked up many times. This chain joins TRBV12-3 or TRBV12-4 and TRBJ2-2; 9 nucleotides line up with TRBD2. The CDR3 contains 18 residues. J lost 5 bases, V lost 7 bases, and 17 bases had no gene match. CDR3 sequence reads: CASTHRTSAFSETGELFF. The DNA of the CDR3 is TGTGCCAGCACACATAGGACTAGCGCCTTTTCGGAGACCGGGGAGCTGTTTTTT.

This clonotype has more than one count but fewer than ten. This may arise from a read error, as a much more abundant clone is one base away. The CDR3 DNA is TGTGCCAGCAGCCTACCCCGGGACAGGGGGAGCACTGAAGCTTTCTTT. This gives the protein CASSLPRDRGSTEAFF. V gene TRBV6-2 or TRBV6-3 combines with J gene TRBJ1-1, with 11 positions matching TRBD1. After removal of 6 bases from V and 4 bases from J, the junction contained 10 bases not matched to a gene. The CDR3 has 16 amino acids. Germline V gene lookup returns CDR1 MNHEY and CDR2 SVGEGT.

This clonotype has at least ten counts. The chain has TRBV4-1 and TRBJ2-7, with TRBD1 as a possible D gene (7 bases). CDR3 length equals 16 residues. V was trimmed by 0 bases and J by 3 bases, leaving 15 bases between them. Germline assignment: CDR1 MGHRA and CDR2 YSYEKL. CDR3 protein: CASSQEGQGGFYEQYF. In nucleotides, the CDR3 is TGCGCCAGCAGCCAAGAAGGGCAGGGGGGATTCTACGAGCAGTACTTC.

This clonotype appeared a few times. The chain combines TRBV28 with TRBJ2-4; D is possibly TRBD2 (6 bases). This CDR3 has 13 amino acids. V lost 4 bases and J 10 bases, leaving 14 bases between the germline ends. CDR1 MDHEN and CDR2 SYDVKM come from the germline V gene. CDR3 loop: CASSSAGTKIQYF. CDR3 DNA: TGTGCCAGCAGTTCCGCGGGAACAAAAATTCAGTACTTC.

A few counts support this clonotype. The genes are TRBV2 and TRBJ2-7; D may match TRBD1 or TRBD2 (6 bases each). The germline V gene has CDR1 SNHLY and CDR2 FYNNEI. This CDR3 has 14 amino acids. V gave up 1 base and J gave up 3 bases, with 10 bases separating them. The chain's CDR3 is CASSEVGGLYEQYF. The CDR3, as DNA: TGTGCCAGCAGTGAAGTGGGGGGCCTCTACGAGCAGTACTTC.

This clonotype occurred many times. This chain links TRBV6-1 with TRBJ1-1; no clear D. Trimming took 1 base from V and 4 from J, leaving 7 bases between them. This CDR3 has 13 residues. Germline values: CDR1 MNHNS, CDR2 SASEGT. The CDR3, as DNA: TGTGCCAGCAGTGAAGTGAAGGGCACTGAAGCTTTCTTT. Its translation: CASSEVKGTEAFF.

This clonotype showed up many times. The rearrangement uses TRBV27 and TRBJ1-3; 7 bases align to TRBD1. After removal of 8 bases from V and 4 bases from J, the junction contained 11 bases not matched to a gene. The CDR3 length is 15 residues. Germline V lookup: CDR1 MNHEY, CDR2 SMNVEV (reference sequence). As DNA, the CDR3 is TGTGCCAGCGGAGTCATAGGGGGCCAGGGAAACACCATATATTTT. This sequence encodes CASGVIGGQGNTIYF.

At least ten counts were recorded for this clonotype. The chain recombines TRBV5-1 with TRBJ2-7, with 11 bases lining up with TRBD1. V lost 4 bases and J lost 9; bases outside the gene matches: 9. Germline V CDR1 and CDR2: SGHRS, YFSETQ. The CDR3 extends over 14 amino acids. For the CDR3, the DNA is TGCGCCAGCAGCACGGGACAGGGGGAATTGCGGCAGTACTTC. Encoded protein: CASSTGQGELRQYF.

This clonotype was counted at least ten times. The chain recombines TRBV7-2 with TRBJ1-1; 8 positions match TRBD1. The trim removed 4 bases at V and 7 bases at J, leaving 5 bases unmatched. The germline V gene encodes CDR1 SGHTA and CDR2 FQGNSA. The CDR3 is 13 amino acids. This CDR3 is CASSWTGTIEAFF. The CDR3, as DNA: TGTGCCAGCAGCTGGACAGGGACCATTGAAGCTTTCTTT.

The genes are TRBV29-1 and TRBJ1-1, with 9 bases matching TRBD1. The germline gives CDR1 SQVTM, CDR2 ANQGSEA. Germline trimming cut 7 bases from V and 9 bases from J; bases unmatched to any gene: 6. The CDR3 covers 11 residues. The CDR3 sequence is CSAGGTGQAFF. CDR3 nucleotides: TGCAGCGCCGGGGGGACAGGGCAAGCTTTCTTT.

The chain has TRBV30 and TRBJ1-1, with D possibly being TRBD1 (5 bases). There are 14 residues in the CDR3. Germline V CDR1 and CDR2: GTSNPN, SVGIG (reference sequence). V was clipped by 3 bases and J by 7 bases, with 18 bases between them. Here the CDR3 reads CAWRARGTSSEAFF. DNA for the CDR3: TGTGCCTGGAGGGCTCGGGGGACCTCAAGTGAAGCTTTCTTT.

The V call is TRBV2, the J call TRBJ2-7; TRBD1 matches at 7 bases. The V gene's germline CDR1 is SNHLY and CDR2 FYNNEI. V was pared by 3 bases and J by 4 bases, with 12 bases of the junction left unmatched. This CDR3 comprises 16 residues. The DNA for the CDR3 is TGTGCCAGCAGTGAGTCTTGGGACAGCGATTTGTACGAGCAGTACTTC. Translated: CASSESWDSDLYEQYF.

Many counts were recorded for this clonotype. CDR3 protein: CASSYSSAGPEQSGYTF. The CDR3 DNA follows: TGTGCCAGCAGTTACTCGTCAGCAGGGCCCGAACAGAGTGGCTACACCTTC. The rearrangement links TRBV6-5 to TRBJ1-2; possible D gene TRBD1, 5 bases. Germline loops: CDR1 MNHEY, CDR2 SVGAGI. CDR3 length equals 17 residues. The V and J ends lost 0 bases and 7 bases respectively, with 21 bases between them.

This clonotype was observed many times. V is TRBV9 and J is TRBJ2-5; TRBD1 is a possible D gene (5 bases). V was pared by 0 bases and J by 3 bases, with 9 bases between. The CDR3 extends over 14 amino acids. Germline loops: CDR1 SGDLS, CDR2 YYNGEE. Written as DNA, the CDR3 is TGTGCCAGCAGCGTAGACGCAGGGAAAGAGACCCAGTACTTC. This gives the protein CASSVDAGKETQYF. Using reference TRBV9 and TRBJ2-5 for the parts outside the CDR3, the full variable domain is DSGVTQTPKHLITATGQRVTLRCSPRSGDLSVYWYQQSLDQGLQFLIQYYNGEERAKGNILERFSAQQFPDLHSELNLSSLELGDSALYFCASSVDAGKETQYFGPGTRLLVL.